The T cell receptor beta chain under discussion was sequenced for a study of shared clonotypes between healthy human individuals. At the level of the study: Three plates were used per donor for CD4 naive, three for CD4 memory, two for CD8 naive and one for CD8 memory.

Original analysis: ImmunoSEQ output lacked quality scores and full-length reads, limiting matched filtering. Only in-frame clones appear in the TCRdb table, and some are missing; sequencing was by immunoSEQ multiplex PCR. V, J and clone size derive from that table, while D and trimming were established from the DNA sequence. The data contain 2 million to 2.5 million clones, approximately 95% of them seen just once; the ten biggest clones take up less than 0.15%. The CDR3 covers 14 residues. V lost 5 bases to trimming and J lost 1 base; unmatched junction nucleotides: 2. Looked up from germline, CDR1 is MRHNA and CDR2 is SNTAGT.

Material for sequencing was naive CD4+ T cells sorted from blood. Noted subset: CD45RA+ positively selected. The genes are TRBV6-4 and TRBJ1-1; 9 positions match TRBD1. The TCR comes from a man younger than 30 in good health. The CDR3 DNA is TGTGCCAGCAGTCGGGACAGGGAGAACACTGAAGCTTTCTTT. Translating it yields CASSRDRENTEAFF.